Described below is a single T cell receptor (beta chain) sequence and its context. The record originates from a study of blood T cell repertoires in COVID-19. On the study more broadly: COVID-19 samples, acute and convalescent, were from the United States, Italy and Spain. The cDNA or gDNA used as material had been derived from T cells, B-cell-depleted T cells, or PBMCs.

In the original analysis: Reference gene primer amplification gave estimated nucleated cell counts. Libraries were prepared by immunoSEQ multiplex PCR; TCRdb keeps only in-frame clonotypes and omits some of them. The DNA gave D and trimming, while V, J and clone size come from that table. Among tens of thousands of clones, 70% to 80% were seen once, and the ten largest hold approximately 12%. This CDR3 contains 14 residues. Germline values: CDR1 SGHTA, CDR2 FQGNSA. Trimming cost V 1 base and J 3 bases, with 9 bases left between them. The chain combines TRBV7-2 with TRBJ1-1, with D possibly being TRBD1 (6 bases). The sequence was obtained from a human donor in a cohort sampled during active COVID-19. Sequencing was performed on peripheral blood. In DNA, the CDR3 is TGTGCCAGCAGCTTAGAACAGGGTTACACTGAAGCTTTCTTT. This sequence encodes CASSLEQGYTEAFF.